This entry lists 7 T cell receptor beta chains sequenced from one sample in a study of blood T cell repertoires in COVID-19. Profiling relied on immunoSEQ multiplex PCR, and the TCRdb table lists in-frame clones only, not all of them. The data contain roughly 200,000 clones, 80% to 90% of them singletons. Sequenced: PBMCs or T cells enriched from blood (not recorded which). These receptors all stem from a woman in her 30s who had been exposed to COVID-19.

The gene calls are TRBV9 and TRBJ1-2; D uncertain. The V and J ends lost 0 bases and 3 bases respectively, with 6 bases between them. Germline V gene lookup returns CDR1 SGDLS and CDR2 YYNGEE. The CDR3 consists of 13 residues. Written as DNA, the CDR3 is TGTGCCAGCAGCGTAGGAGGTTACTATGGCTACACCTTC. Translation: CASSVGGYYGYTF.

The chain carries TRBV19 and TRBJ2-5; 9 bases fit TRBD2. The J segment lost 4 bases and the V segment lost 5 bases, leaving 2 bases of the junction unmatched. Germline V lookup: CDR1 LNHDA, CDR2 SQIVND (reference sequence). CDR3 length: 13 residues. CDR3 residues: CASSSAGGETQYF. CDR3 coding DNA: TGTGCCAGTAGTTCAGCGGGGGGAGAGACCCAGTACTTC.

V is TRBV10-2 and J is TRBJ1-2; TRBD1 matches 8 bases. This CDR3 spans 13 amino acids. The V gene's germline CDR1 is WSHSY and CDR2 SAAADI. Germline trimming cut 8 bases from V and 3 bases from J; bases unmatched to any gene: 5. The CDR3 coding sequence is TGCGCCAGCCTAGGACAGGGCGACTATGGCTACACCTTC. This gives the protein CASLGQGDYGYTF.

This clone appeared many times. The chain links TRBV19 to TRBJ1-2; 8 bases map to TRBD1. V gave up 4 bases and J gave up 4 bases; unmatched junction bases: 11. The length of the CDR3 is 16 residues. The V gene's germline CDR1 is LNHDA and CDR2 SQIVND (reference sequence). The CDR3: CASSTPSRGRGYGYTF. The CDR3 DNA sequence: TGTGCCAGTAGTACCCCTTCCAGGGGGCGCGGCTATGGCTACACCTTC.

This rearrangement joins TRBV30 to TRBJ1-2; D call uncertain. Germline loops: CDR1 GTSNPN, CDR2 SVGIG (reference sequence). Between the trimmed V and J ends, which lost 4 bases and 2 bases, there was a span of 11 bases. The length of the CDR3 is 13 residues. The CDR3 spells CAWTPDSNYGYTF. The CDR3 DNA follows: TGTGCCTGGACCCCAGATAGCAACTATGGCTACACCTTC. The entire variable domain, with the rest obtained from reference TRBV30 and TRBJ1-2, is as follows: SQTIHQWPATLVQPVGSPLSLECTVEGTSNPNLYWYRQAAGRGLQLLFYSVGIGQISSEVPQNLSASRPQDRQFILSSKKLLLSDSGFYLCAWTPDSNYGYTFGSGTRLTVV.

The rearrangement joins TRBV3-1 (or the pseudogene TRBV3-2) to TRBJ1-2, with 8 bases that match TRBD1. Germline lookup yields CDR1 LGHDT and CDR2 YNNKEL (reference sequence). The CDR3 spans 14 residues. Trimming at V came to 1 base and at J to 10 bases, leaving 8 bases not matched to a gene. CDR3 protein: CASSQGTGSLAYTF. CDR3 sequence (DNA): TGTGCCAGCAGCCAAGGGACAGGGAGTTTGGCCTACACCTTC.

V is TRBV15 and J is TRBJ2-3; 7 bases match TRBD1. Looked up from germline, CDR1 is LNHNV and CDR2 is YYDKDF (reference sequence). The CDR3 has 15 residues. J lost 4 bases, V lost 4 bases, and 8 bases had no gene match. CDR3 amino acids: CATSKQRGQSDTQYF. The CDR3 DNA sequence: TGTGCCACCAGCAAACAGAGGGGGCAGTCAGATACGCAGTATTTT.